Sequencing of this TCR beta chain was carried out in a study of OX40 agonist ivuxolimab in advanced cancers. Study information: Ivuxolimab, which patients received intravenously every 2 weeks, was dosed at 0.01 to 10 mg/kg.

Trimming cost V 3 bases and J 8 bases; bases outside gene matches: 7. Germline V CDR1 and CDR2: ENHRY, SYGVKD. The CDR3 extends over 14 amino acids. The table came from immunoSEQ multiplex PCR; TCRdb's copy has only in-frame clones and leaves some out. This table has tens of thousands of clones, roughly 90% appearing once. The chain uses TRBV10-3 and TRBJ1-1, with TRBD1 matching over 9 bases. The sequencing here drew on CD4+ or CD8+ T cells sorted from blood, taken in a trial of the OX40 agonist ivuxolimab. The TCR originated in an adult with an advanced solid tumor such as melanoma, head and neck, liver or kidney cancer. DNA of the CDR3: TGTGCCATCAGTGATCGTCGGACAGGGGAGGAAGCTTTCTTT. This translates into CAISDRRTGEEAFF.